The clone carrying this T cell receptor (beta chain) was counted ten times or more. The sample comes from a study of T cells after yellow fever vaccination. TCRdb ran MiXCR on the 5' RACE reads and lists one entry per CDR3 protein. The sample contains some 49,000 distinct CDR3 sequences, 5% to 8% of which appear only once. The CDR3 runs to 16 residues. Germline values: CDR1 DFQATT, CDR2 SNEGSKA (reference sequence). Between the trimmed V and J ends, which lost 0 bases and 4 bases, there was a span of 15 bases. The origin of this receptor is a man under 40 who received the YFV17D yellow fever vaccine. The specimen was PBMCs, either bulk or a sorted T-cell subset (CD4+, CD8+, memory, or dextramer-sorted; not recorded which), collected 45 days after the yellow fever booster vaccination. V and J are TRBV20-1 and TRBJ1-4, with D unresolved. The CDR3: CSARDDRKGRNEKLFF. In DNA form, the CDR3 reads TGCAGTGCTAGAGATGATCGCAAGGGCCGTAATGAAAAACTGTTTTTT.